Each of the 20 T cell receptor beta chains below was sequenced from the same sample in a study of post-analysis software for immune sequencing data. Tagging with unique molecular identifiers was a feature of the TCR beta cDNA libraries. TCRdb called the PCR reads again in MiXCR, with one record for every CDR3 protein. The sample yields roughly 800,000 distinct CDR3 sequences, 40% to 55% seen once. Their specific antigens are unknown. Study-level findings and limits: There were four or five TRBV segments more frequent in patients than controls, and TRBV5-6, TRBV5-1 and TRBV20-1 were among them.

Sequences were obtained from blood. These receptors were taken from a girl aged 5-17 years with multiple sclerosis.

The rearrangement links TRBV6-5 to TRBJ2-1, with D possibly being TRBD2 (6 bases). The CDR3 is made up of 13 amino acids. Trimming removed 8 bases from V and 4 bases from J, with 12 bases in between. Germline V CDR1 and CDR2: MNHEY, SVGAGI. CDR3 sequence: CASRGISYNEQFF. As DNA, the CDR3 is TGTGCCAGCCGGGGGATCTCATACAATGAGCAGTTCTTC.

V usage is TRBV6-1 and J usage is TRBJ2-7, with 7 bases lining up with TRBD2. CDR3 length equals 14 residues. Trimming at V came to 5 bases and at J to 4 bases, leaving 8 bases not matched to a gene. Per the germline V gene, CDR1 is MNHNS and CDR2 is SASEGT. For the CDR3, the DNA is TGTGCCAGCAGTTCCTGGCGGGAGTGGTACGAGCAGTACTTC. Its protein product is CASSSWREWYEQYF.

V usage is TRBV7-2 and J usage is TRBJ2-6, with unresolved D. Germline V gene lookup returns CDR1 SGHTA and CDR2 FQGNSA. V lost 4 bases and J lost 0, with 7 bases in between. The CDR3 runs to 15 residues. The CDR3 region has the DNA TGTGCCAGCAGCTCCCCTGTCTCTGGGGCCAACGTCCTGACTTTC. It encodes CASSSPVSGANVLTF.

V gene TRBV29-1 combines with J gene TRBJ2-3; 8 bases match TRBD2. Germline V gives CDR1 SQVTM, CDR2 ANQGSEA. The CDR3 consists of 15 residues. The trim removed 4 bases at V and 3 bases at J, leaving 9 bases unmatched. The DNA for the CDR3 is TGCAGCGTTGTGATGGTAGCGGGGATAACAGATACGCAGTATTTT. It translates to CSVVMVAGITDTQYF.

The J gene is TRBJ2-1, the V gene TRBV7-9, with D tentatively TRBD2 (7 bases). Germline V gene sequence: CDR1 SEHNR, CDR2 FQNEAQ (reference sequence). V was pared by 5 bases and J by 9 bases, with 20 bases between. This CDR3 is 15 amino acids long. CDR3 region: CASSPIGGEDGEQFF. The CDR3 DNA reads TGTGCCAGCAGCCCAATAGGGGGGGAGGACGGTGAGCAGTTCTTC.

This clonotype was found a few times. The rearrangement uses TRBV29-1 and TRBJ2-5; maybe TRBD2 (5 bases). Trimming stripped 3 bases from V and 1 base from J, with 9 bases between. The germline V gene has CDR1 SQVTM and CDR2 ANQGSEA. The CDR3 has 13 residues. For the CDR3, the DNA is TGCAGCGTTGACGGGAAACTCCAAGAGACCCAGTACTTC. Residues: CSVDGKLQETQYF.

V usage is TRBV7-9 and J usage is TRBJ2-7; 8 nucleotides agree with TRBD1. J gave up 3 bases and V 4 bases, and 14 bases lay outside the gene matches. CDR3 length: 17 residues. Germline CDR1 reads SEHNR; CDR2 reads FQNEAQ (reference sequence). CDR3 coding DNA: TGTGCCAGCAGCTCTCAAGGACCGGGACAGGCCAACTACGAGCAGTACTTC. Translating it yields CASSSQGPGQANYEQYF. The entire variable domain, with the rest obtained from reference TRBV7-9 and TRBJ2-7, is as follows: DTGVSQNPRHKITKRGQNVTFRCDPISEHNRLYWYRQTLGQGPEFLTYFQNEAQLEKSRLLSDRFSAERPKGSFSTLEIQRTEQGDSAMYLCASSSQGPGQANYEQYFGPGTRLTVT.

The chain links TRBV28 to TRBJ2-3; unclear D gene. The CDR3 has 13 amino acids. Between the trimmed V and J ends, which lost 10 bases and 2 bases, there was a span of 13 bases. Germline V gives CDR1 MDHEN, CDR2 SYDVKM. The CDR3 DNA is TGTGCCACACCCGGACCGGACACAGATACGCAGTATTTT. Its translation is CATPGPDTDTQYF. Full variable domain (outside the CDR3, taken from reference TRBV28 and TRBJ2-3): DVKVTQSSRYLVKRTGEKVFLECVQDMDHENMFWYRQDPGLGLRLIYFSYDVKMKEKGDIPEGYSVSREKKERFSLILESASTNQTSMYLCATPGPDTDTQYFGPGTRLTVL.

This chain links TRBV27 with TRBJ1-2; D is uncertain. Per germline, CDR1 MNHEY and CDR2 SMNVEV (reference sequence). The CDR3 spans 14 residues. The V gene lost 3 bases and the J gene lost 3 bases, with 11 bases spanning the gap. Here the CDR3 reads CASSFIGSDYGYTF. The CDR3 nucleotides are TGTGCCAGCAGTTTTATAGGGTCAGACTATGGCTACACCTTC.

The genes are TRBV20-1 and TRBJ2-1; 9 nucleotides match TRBD2. CDR3 size: 15 residues. Germline loops: CDR1 DFQATT, CDR2 SNEGSKA (reference sequence). The ends lost 2 bases at V and 9 bases at J; junction bases unmatched: 11. CDR3 in DNA: TGCAGTGCTAGATCCCTTAGCGGGAGCGGAGGTGAGCAGTTCTTC. Its protein is CSARSLSGSGGEQFF.

The rearrangement links TRBV7-3 to TRBJ1-1; tentatively, D is TRBD1 (5 bases). With 5 bases removed from V and 5 bases from J, the gap between germline ends came to 12 bases. CDR1 is SGHTA and CDR2 is FQGTGA in the germline V gene. The CDR3 spans 13 residues. The CDR3 DNA reads as TGTGCCAGCAGCCCGGACATGGGGACTGAAGCTTTCTTT. Encoded protein: CASSPDMGTEAFF.

V and J are TRBV5-5 and TRBJ2-4; 7 bases fit TRBD1. Germline V gives CDR1 SGHKS, CDR2 YYEKEE (reference sequence). There are 15 residues in the CDR3. Trimming removed 2 bases from V and 6 bases from J; junction bases left unmatched: 8. The CDR3 sequence is CASSLGGRIPNIQYF. As DNA, the CDR3 is TGTGCCAGCAGCTTAGGGGGCCGGATCCCAAACATTCAGTACTTC. Variable domain in full (rest from reference TRBV5-5 and TRBJ2-4): DAGVTQSPTHLIKTRGQQVTLRCSPISGHKSVSWYQQVLGQGPQFIFQYYEKEERGRGNFPDRFSARQFPNYSSELNVNALLLGDSALYLCASSLGGRIPNIQYFGAGTRLSVL.

Only a few counts were recorded for this clonotype. V and J are TRBV20-1 and TRBJ2-3; 14 bases are a match to TRBD2. This CDR3 has 13 residues. CDR1 is DFQATT, CDR2 SNEGSKA, per germline (reference sequence). The CDR3, as DNA: TGCAGCCGACTAGCGGGAGGGCCAGATACGCAGTATTTT. This codes for CSRLAGGPDTQYF.

The chain carries TRBV20-1 and TRBJ2-7, with no clear D. The germline gives CDR1 DFQATT, CDR2 SNEGSKA (reference sequence). V was cut by 5 bases and J by 4 bases, with 12 bases left in between. The CDR3 runs to 12 residues. CDR3 sequence (DNA): TGCAGTGCTGAAAAACTTGAATACGAGCAGTACTTC. Amino acid sequence: CSAEKLEYEQYF.

This chain links TRBV7-2 with TRBJ2-4, with no clear D. The J call may be in error: the DNA end matches TRBJ2-7 better. This CDR3 is built from 13 residues. Looked up from germline, CDR1 is SGHTA and CDR2 is FQGNSA. The CDR3 DNA reads as TGTGCCAGCACCTTTACCCCAGACTACGAGCAGTACTTC. Its translation is CASTFTPDYEQYF.

J is TRBJ2-3 and V is TRBV15; D is unresolved. Germline V gene data show CDR1 as LNHNV and CDR2 as YYDKDF (reference sequence). The CDR3 loop spans 12 amino acids. V gave up 5 bases and J gave up 4 bases, with 7 bases separating them. The CDR3 sequence: CATSPLADTQYF. CDR3 DNA sequence: TGTGCCACCAGCCCGCTAGCAGATACGCAGTATTTT.

Only one count was recorded for this clonotype. The rearrangement uses TRBV12-3 or TRBV12-4 and TRBJ2-1; 7 nucleotides line up with TRBD2. The J segment lost 6 bases and the V segment lost 3 bases, leaving 5 bases of the junction unmatched. This CDR3 has 14 residues. The CDR3: CASSFLAGANEQFF. The CDR3 DNA is TGTGCCAGCAGTTTTTTGGCGGGAGCCAATGAGCAGTTCTTC.

This chain connects TRBV7-8 to TRBJ2-3, with D possibly matching TRBD1 (5 bases). There are 15 residues in the CDR3. The V and J ends lost 5 bases and 4 bases respectively, with 16 bases between them. Germline assignment: CDR1 SGHVS and CDR2 FQNEAQ. The CDR3 DNA sequence: TGTGCCAGCAGCCCCAGACAGTTTTCGTCAGATACGCAGTATTTT. As protein: CASSPRQFSSDTQYF.

This clonotype was counted a few times. This chain uses TRBV12-3 or TRBV12-4 with TRBJ2-4, with D hard to call. Between the trimmed V and J ends, which lost 5 bases and 2 bases, there was a span of 16 bases. This CDR3 has 16 residues. The CDR3 sequence: CASSRVRTESKNIQYF. The CDR3 DNA reads TGTGCCAGCAGTAGAGTCCGGACGGAGTCCAAAAACATTCAGTACTTC.

This clonotype appeared a few times. The chain uses TRBV29-1 and TRBJ2-1; D possibly corresponds to TRBD2 (5 bases). V gave up 4 bases and J gave up 7 bases, with 14 bases separating them. This CDR3 is built from 13 residues. Germline CDR1 SQVTM, CDR2 ANQGSEA. The CDR3 coding sequence is TGCAGCGTTGCACTAGGCCTTGGGAATGAGCAGTTCTTC. The encoded protein is CSVALGLGNEQFF.